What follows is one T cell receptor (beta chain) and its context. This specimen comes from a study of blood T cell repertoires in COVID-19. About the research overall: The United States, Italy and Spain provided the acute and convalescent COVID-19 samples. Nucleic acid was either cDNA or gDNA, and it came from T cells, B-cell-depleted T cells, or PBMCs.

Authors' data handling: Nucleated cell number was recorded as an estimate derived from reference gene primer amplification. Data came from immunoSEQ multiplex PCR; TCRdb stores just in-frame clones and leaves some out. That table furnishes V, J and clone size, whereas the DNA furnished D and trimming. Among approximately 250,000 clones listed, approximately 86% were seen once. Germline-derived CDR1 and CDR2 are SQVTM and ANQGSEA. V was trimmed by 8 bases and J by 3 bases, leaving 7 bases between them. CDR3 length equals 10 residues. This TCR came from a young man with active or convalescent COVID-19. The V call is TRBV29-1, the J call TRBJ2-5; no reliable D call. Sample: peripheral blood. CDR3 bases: TGCAGCAGCTTGGAAGAGACCCAGTACTTC. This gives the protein CSSLEETQYF.